A single sample gave rise to the 24 T cell receptor beta chains below, sequenced in a study of blood T cells in healthy people across ages. Together with a sample-barcoded 5' primer, a J-beta primer mix was included in a second PCR lasting roughly 7 to 11 cycles. Each CDR3 protein gets one entry after TCRdb re-called the 5' RACE reads with MiXCR. The sample lists about 680,000 distinct CDR3 sequences; 45% to 50% were seen once. Source material: blood. These receptors all come from a woman aged 55-75 years in good health.

The chain joins TRBV25-1 to TRBJ2-3; D possibly corresponds to TRBD1 (5 bases). The CDR3 totals 13 residues. Germline V gene lookup returns CDR1 MGHDK and CDR2 SYGVNS. V was cut by 7 bases and J by 4 bases, with 12 bases left in between. The DNA for the CDR3 is TGTGCCAGCACTCCACGCAGGGCAGATACGCAGTATTTT. Translation: CASTPRRADTQYF.

This clonotype came up once. The chain recombines TRBV5-1 with TRBJ2-3; possibly TRBD1 for D (5 bases). From germline, CDR1 is SGHRS and CDR2 YFSETQ. The CDR3 covers 13 residues. Trimming removed 4 bases from V and 8 bases from J, with 14 bases in between. As DNA, the CDR3 is TGCGCCAGCAGCAAGGGGCCGCAGGGTACGCAGTATTTT. Amino acid sequence: CASSKGPQGTQYF.

This chain links TRBV4-3 with TRBJ1-2; 7 nucleotides line up with TRBD1. Germline values: CDR1 LGHNA, CDR2 YSLEER. The CDR3 runs 14 residues. Germline trimming cut 2 bases from V and 11 bases from J; bases unmatched to any gene: 11. The CDR3 sequence: CASSQSRDRVTYTF. CDR3 coding DNA: TGCGCCAGCAGCCAAAGCCGGGACAGAGTGACATACACCTTC.

This clonotype has just a few counts. The chain recombines TRBV7-2 with TRBJ2-3; possible D gene TRBD2, 6 bases. Germline V CDR1 and CDR2: SGHTA, FQGNSA. The V and J ends lost 5 bases and 6 bases respectively, with 27 bases between them. The CDR3 sequence is 18 residues long. CDR3 amino acids: CASSRGTLAGAPLDTQYF. The CDR3 region has the DNA TGTGCCAGCAGCCGCGGTACACTAGCAGGCGCTCCACTTGATACGCAGTATTTT.

The rearrangement joins TRBV29-1 to TRBJ2-7; D possibly corresponds to TRBD2 (5 bases). The length of the CDR3 is 13 residues. Germline CDR1 and CDR2: SQVTM and ANQGSEA. V shed 6 bases and J shed 4 bases, with 16 bases lying between them. The CDR3 region has the DNA TGCAGCGTCGGCGGGCTTAGTACATACGAGCAGTACTTC. It translates to CSVGGLSTYEQYF.

The V and J genes are TRBV4-1 and TRBJ1-1; D is undetermined. Germline V gene sequence: CDR1 MGHRA, CDR2 YSYEKL. The CDR3 is made up of 15 amino acids. Between the trimmed V and J ends, which lost 1 base and 0 bases, there was a span of 9 bases. The CDR3, as DNA: TGCGCCAGCAGCCAAGGAATCCTCATGAACACTGAAGCTTTCTTT. It specifies CASSQGILMNTEAFF.

This chain connects TRBV7-6 to TRBJ2-5; possible D gene TRBD2, 6 bases. CDR1 and CDR2 (germline): SGHVS, FNYEAQ. The CDR3 totals 12 residues. Deletions cut 6 bases from V and 7 bases from J, with 12 bases between. The CDR3 DNA follows: TGTGCCAGCAGTCCGACTAGTTGGACCCAGTACTTC. Residues: CASSPTSWTQYF.

The gene calls are TRBV15 and TRBJ1-1, with D possibly being TRBD1 (5 bases). Germline-derived CDR1 and CDR2 are LNHNV and YYDKDF (reference sequence). The germline V and J ends were trimmed by 0 bases and 4 bases, with 9 bases remaining between them. The CDR3 sequence is 14 residues long. CDR3 in DNA: TGTGCCACCAGCAGAGATTGGGGGAGCACTGAAGCTTTCTTT. Protein sequence: CATSRDWGSTEAFF.

To note about this clonotype: This may be a read error, as it is one base from a much larger clone. V gene TRBV6-5 combines with J gene TRBJ2-5; 8 nucleotides match TRBD1. Germline CDR1 and CDR2: MNHEY and SVGAGI. There are 13 residues in the CDR3. With 7 bases clipped from V and 4 bases from J, the junction kept 5 bases outside the gene matches. CDR3 coding DNA: TGTGCCAGCATTACGACAGGGGTAGAGACCCAGTACTTC. Its protein is CASITTGVETQYF.

In its sample, this clonotype was seen a few times. This rearrangement joins TRBV28 to TRBJ2-3; tentatively, D is TRBD1 (5 bases). CDR3 length: 12 residues. Trimming removed 6 bases at V and 7 bases at J, with 11 bases between. Germline CDR1 and CDR2: MDHEN and SYDVKM. CDR3 amino acids: CASRPGNHTQYF. In DNA form, the CDR3 reads TGTGCCAGCAGGCCAGGGAACCATACGCAGTATTTT.

This chain joins TRBV10-3 and TRBJ2-3; D possibly uses TRBD1 or TRBD2 (6 bases each). Trimming left V 9 bases short and J 4 bases short, with 20 bases between. The CDR3 length is 15 residues. Germline V gives CDR1 ENHRY, CDR2 SYGVKD. The CDR3: CAIRVSKGEADTQYF. In nucleotides, the CDR3 is TGTGCCATTCGCGTCTCCAAGGGGGAGGCAGATACGCAGTATTTT.

Only a few counts were recorded for this clonotype. This sequence joins TRBV5-1 and TRBJ1-2; TRBD1 might be the D (5 bases). This CDR3 is 12 amino acids long. The V gene's germline CDR1 is SGHRS and CDR2 YFSETQ. Trimming removed 3 bases at V and 4 bases at J, with 7 bases between. The CDR3 loop is CASSWDGYGYTF. The CDR3 bases are TGCGCCAGCAGCTGGGACGGCTATGGCTACACCTTC.

DNA for the CDR3: TGTGCCATCAGCGGGACAGGATTGAACACTGAAGCTTTCTTT. Translated, it gives CAISGTGLNTEAFF. This rearrangement joins TRBV10-3 to TRBJ1-1, with 8 bases identical to TRBD1. Trimming cost V 6 bases and J 0 bases; bases outside gene matches: 3. CDR3 length: 14 residues. From germline, CDR1 is ENHRY and CDR2 SYGVKD.

The CDR3 is CASSFNPGAGQYF. The CDR3 nucleotides are TGTGCCAGCAGTTTCAACCCGGGGGCGGGGCAGTACTTC. The chain combines TRBV6-6 with TRBJ2-7; D possibly uses TRBD1 or TRBD2 (6 bases each). Between the trimmed V and J ends, which lost 4 bases and 9 bases, there was a span of 16 bases. Germline CDR1 and CDR2: MNHNY and SVGAGI (reference sequence). The CDR3 loop spans 13 amino acids.

V gene TRBV15 combines with J gene TRBJ1-5; D remains ambiguous. In germline, CDR1 is LNHNV, CDR2 YYDKDF (reference sequence). The CDR3 extends over 14 amino acids. V was clipped by 0 bases and J by 2 bases, with 5 bases between them. CDR3 DNA: TGTGCCACCAGCAGAGATTTGGGCAATCAGCCCCAGCATTTT. Protein: CATSRDLGNQPQHF.

This clonotype was detected a few times. The chain carries TRBV20-1 and TRBJ2-3; TRBD1 aligns across 10 bases. Germline loops: CDR1 DFQATT, CDR2 SNEGSKA (reference sequence). J gave up 3 bases and V 3 bases, and 12 bases lay outside the gene matches. CDR3 length: 17 residues. For the CDR3, the DNA is TGCAGTGCTAGTCCTTCTCCGGGACAGGGGCGGACAGATACGCAGTATTTT. This sequence encodes CSASPSPGQGRTDTQYF.

This clonotype was observed a handful of times. The chain recombines TRBV7-2 with TRBJ2-7; either TRBD1 or TRBD2 may supply D (5 bases each). The CDR3 has 16 amino acids. V lost 1 base to trimming and J lost 5 bases, with 18 bases between them. Germline CDR1 is SGHTA and CDR2 is FQGNSA. This CDR3 is CASSLGLREGADEQYF. Written as DNA, the CDR3 is TGTGCCAGCAGCTTAGGGCTCCGGGAAGGGGCGGACGAGCAGTACTTC.

Concerning this clonotype: One junction end does not reproduce the germline sequence, and a read error may be involved. The CDR3 nucleotides are TGTGCCAGCAGCTTAAACGGGGAGCACACCGGGGAGCCGTTTTTT. This encodes CASSLNGEHTGEPFF. The chain joins TRBV11-2 to TRBJ2-2; possible D gene TRBD2, 5 bases. The germline gives CDR1 SGHAT, CDR2 FQNNGV. This CDR3 has 15 residues.

The chain joins TRBV7-2 to TRBJ2-1, with a weak D call TRBD2 (6 bases). CDR3 length: 14 residues. Germline values: CDR1 SGHTA, CDR2 FQGNSA. V gave up 1 base and J gave up 6 bases, with 10 bases separating them. The CDR3 DNA reads as TGTACCAGCAGCTTAGGCGGGAACCCCAATGAGCAGTTCTTC. Translating gives CTSSLGGNPNEQFF. The entire variable domain, with the rest obtained from reference TRBV7-2 and TRBJ2-1, is as follows: GAGVSQSPSNKVTEKGKDVELRCDPISGHTALYWYRQSLGQGLEFLIYFQGNSAPDKSGLPSDRFSAERTGGSVSTLTIQRTQQEDSAVYLCTSSLGGNPNEQFFGPGTRLTVL.

This chain links TRBV18 with TRBJ2-7, with TRBD1 as a possible D gene (6 bases). CDR1 KGHSH and CDR2 LQKENI come from the germline V gene. Trimming left V 0 bases short and J 3 bases short, with 9 bases between. This CDR3 is built from 14 residues. The CDR3 nucleotides are TGTGCCAGCTCACCACCGGCAGGGGACTACGAGCAGTACTTC. Encoded protein: CASSPPAGDYEQYF.

The chain recombines TRBV6-5 with TRBJ2-6; no reliable D call. The CDR3 covers 18 residues. V shed 1 base and J shed 0 bases, with 13 bases lying between them. CDR1 is MNHEY and CDR2 is SVGAGI in the germline V gene. The CDR3 DNA follows: TGTGCCAGCAGTTACTTTACTCCCGAAAGCTCTGGGGCCAACGTCCTGACTTTC. Translated: CASSYFTPESSGANVLTF.

This clonotype was detected a few times. The chain uses TRBV20-1 and TRBJ1-4; D is perhaps TRBD1 (5 bases). The CDR3 extends over 15 amino acids. CDR1 and CDR2 from the germline V gene are DFQATT and SNEGSKA (reference sequence). V lost 0 bases and J lost 4, with 12 bases in between. CDR3 residues: CSARDPRAFNEKLFF. The CDR3 DNA sequence: TGCAGTGCTAGAGATCCCAGGGCATTTAATGAAAAACTGTTTTTT.

This clonotype appeared a few times. The chain joins TRBV5-5 to TRBJ2-5; 7 bases are a match to TRBD1. The V segment lost 2 bases and the J segment 5 bases; nucleotides outside the gene matches: 15. Per the germline V gene, CDR1 is SGHKS and CDR2 is YYEKEE (reference sequence). The CDR3 totals 17 residues. DNA for the CDR3: TGTGCCAGCAGCTTAGGGGGCGGTAAGCGGCTGCTCGAGACCCAGTACTTC. Translated, it gives CASSLGGGKRLLETQYF.

This clonotype showed up many times. This chain connects TRBV29-1 to TRBJ2-7; TRBD2 matches at 8 bases. This CDR3 spans 14 amino acids. CDR1 and CDR2 from the germline V gene are SQVTM and ANQGSEA. The ends lost 3 bases at V and 5 bases at J; junction bases unmatched: 9. The CDR3 DNA is TGCAGCGTTGAGTGGCGGGAGGACCCCCACGAGCAGTACTTC. This codes for CSVEWREDPHEQYF.